Below, 25 T cell receptor beta chains from the same sample are listed, as sequenced in a study of T cell changes during pregnancy in multiple sclerosis. Method: immunoSEQ multiplex PCR; TCRdb's copy keeps in-frame clones and lacks some. The table lists roughly 40,000 clones, about 90% of them singletons. The sample was CD4+ T cells from peripheral blood mononuclear cells, taken before pregnancy. The receptors were sampled from a female donor with multiple sclerosis, enrolled in a pregnancy study.

V and J are TRBV4-3 and TRBJ2-3; possible D gene TRBD2, 7 bases. The germline V gene encodes CDR1 LGHNA and CDR2 YSLEER. The CDR3 covers 16 residues. Trimming took 0 bases from V and 5 from J, leaving 15 bases between them. The CDR3 sequence: CASSQDGGARGDTQYF. The DNA of the CDR3 is TGCGCCAGCAGCCAAGATGGGGGGGCACGGGGAGATACGCAGTATTTT.

The chain has TRBV6-5 and TRBJ1-2; tentative D call: TRBD1 (6 bases). CDR1 is MNHEY, CDR2 SVGAGI, per germline. The CDR3 consists of 14 residues. Trimming cost V 0 bases and J 5 bases, with 10 bases left between them. CDR3 protein: CASSYSNRDYGYTF. The CDR3 nucleotides are TGTGCCAGCAGTTACTCGAACAGGGATTATGGCTACACCTTC.

The chain recombines TRBV4-3 with TRBJ1-1, with 10 bases identical to TRBD1. The V and J ends lost 2 bases and 4 bases, in that order; junction bases with no gene match: 1. Germline-derived CDR1 and CDR2 are LGHNA and YSLEER. The CDR3 spans 14 residues. The CDR3 DNA is TGCGCCAGCAGCCAATGGACAGGGGGCACTGAAGCTTTCTTT. This encodes CASSQWTGGTEAFF.

The chain is built from TRBV7-2 and TRBJ1-2; TRBD1 matches at 8 bases. V lost 2 bases and J lost 7; bases outside the gene matches: 6. Germline loops: CDR1 SGHTA, CDR2 FQGNSA. CDR3 size: 14 residues. CDR3 sequence: CASSLTPGGGGYTF. CDR3 nucleotides: TGTGCCAGCAGCTTAACCCCAGGGGGCGGTGGCTACACCTTC.

The chain combines TRBV19 with TRBJ1-2; TRBD1 matches 12 bases. This CDR3 comprises 18 residues. The V gene's germline CDR1 is LNHDA and CDR2 SQIVND (reference sequence). Unmatched junction bases numbered 8, after V lost 3 bases and J lost 0 bases. CDR3 amino acids: CASSIHDGTGGANYGYTF. The CDR3, as DNA: TGTGCCAGTAGTATTCATGATGGGACAGGGGGCGCTAACTATGGCTACACCTTC.

J is TRBJ1-2 and V is TRBV28, with 10 positions matching TRBD1. Germline V gene sequence: CDR1 MDHEN, CDR2 SYDVKM. With 6 bases clipped from V and 7 bases from J, the junction kept 8 bases outside the gene matches. This CDR3 spans 14 amino acids. DNA for the CDR3: TGTGCCAGCAGACAGACAGGGGGCGATGGTGGCTACACCTTC. Protein product: CASRQTGGDGGYTF.

The rearrangement uses TRBV25-1 and TRBJ2-5; 10 bases map to TRBD1. With 6 bases clipped from V and 2 bases from J, the junction kept 0 bases outside the gene matches. Germline CDR1 is MGHDK and CDR2 is SYGVNS. The CDR3 sequence is 13 residues long. CDR3 sequence: CASRDRGQETQYF. CDR3 in DNA: TGTGCCAGCAGGGACAGGGGGCAAGAGACCCAGTACTTC.

The J gene is TRBJ1-1, the V gene TRBV4-3; 8 bases are a match to TRBD1. The CDR3 extends over 14 amino acids. The germline CDR1 and CDR2 sequences are LGHNA and YSLEER. J gave up 3 bases and V 5 bases, and 5 bases lay outside the gene matches. CDR3 protein: CASSKGQADTEAFF. CDR3 bases: TGCGCCAGCAGCAAGGGACAGGCCGACACTGAAGCTTTCTTT.

The chain couples TRBV29-1 to TRBJ1-6, with D possibly TRBD1 on 6 matching bases. V dropped 2 bases and J dropped 4 bases, with 12 bases sitting between them. Germline CDR1 and CDR2: SQVTM and ANQGSEA. The CDR3 extends over 15 amino acids. This chain's CDR3 is CSVELAGAYNSPLHF. The CDR3 bases are TGCAGCGTTGAATTGGCAGGGGCTTATAATTCACCCCTCCACTTT.

This chain connects TRBV6-1 to TRBJ1-2; 8 nucleotides agree with TRBD1. The CDR3 is 13 residues long. Looked up from germline, CDR1 is MNHNS and CDR2 is SASEGT. J lost 7 bases, V lost 6 bases, and 7 bases had no gene match. As DNA, the CDR3 is TGTGCCAGCAGCTTGACAGGGGATGGTGGCTACACCTTC. Translated, it gives CASSLTGDGGYTF.

This clone has only one observation. This chain uses TRBV7-2 with TRBJ1-5; TRBD1 might be the D (5 bases). This CDR3 has 15 amino acids. Trimming took 5 bases from V and 3 from J, leaving 14 bases between them. The V gene's germline CDR1 is SGHTA and CDR2 FQGNSA. CDR3 in amino acids: CASSPQTGDNQPQHF. In nucleotides, the CDR3 is TGTGCCAGCAGCCCTCAGACGGGGGACAATCAGCCCCAGCATTTT.

The sample holds one count of this clone. V usage is TRBV2 and J usage is TRBJ1-2; 7 bases fit TRBD1. Trimming removed 1 base from V and 3 bases from J; junction bases left unmatched: 5. The CDR3 length is 15 residues. Per germline, CDR1 SNHLY and CDR2 FYNNEI. The CDR3 loop is CASSEERTGDYGYTF. The DNA for the CDR3 is TGTGCCAGCAGTGAAGAGCGGACAGGAGACTATGGCTACACCTTC.

V usage is TRBV19 and J usage is TRBJ2-7; 8 bases map to TRBD1. Germline-derived CDR1 and CDR2 are LNHDA and SQIVND (reference sequence). CDR3 length: 15 amino acids. With 5 bases clipped from V and 1 base from J, the junction kept 7 bases outside the gene matches. DNA for the CDR3: TGTGCCAGTAGTTTAGGACAGGGAGGTTCCTACGAGCAGTACTTC. This gives the protein CASSLGQGGSYEQYF. The full variable domain, rest sourced from reference TRBV19 and TRBJ2-7, is DGGITQSPKYLFRKEGQNVTLSCEQNLNHDAMYWYRQDPGQGLRLIYYSQIVNDFQKGDIAEGYSVSREKKESFPLTVTSAQKNPTAFYLCASSLGQGGSYEQYFGPGTRLTVT.

CDR3 in DNA: TGCGCCAGCAGCCAATCTAGCGGGGGGTCTTACTACGAGCAGTACTTC. Encoded protein: CASSQSSGGSYYEQYF. This chain uses TRBV4-3 with TRBJ2-7; TRBD2 matches at 11 bases. J was trimmed by 3 bases and V by 2 bases; bases with no gene match: 6. The CDR3 totals 16 residues. Germline values: CDR1 LGHNA, CDR2 YSLEER.

This sequence joins TRBV6-1 and TRBJ2-1; TRBD1 agrees at 9 bases. The CDR3 sequence is 19 residues long. Germline V gene sequence: CDR1 MNHNS, CDR2 SASEGT. The trim removed 0 bases at V and 4 bases at J, leaving 13 bases unmatched. CDR3 amino acids: CASSEAQSRGQGRYNEQFF. The CDR3 bases are TGTGCCAGCAGTGAAGCGCAAAGTAGGGGACAGGGAAGATACAATGAGCAGTTCTTC.

The chain recombines TRBV7-2 with TRBJ2-5, with 9 bases fitting TRBD1. The CDR3 covers 14 residues. CDR1 is SGHTA, CDR2 FQGNSA, per germline. V lost 5 bases to trimming and J lost 3 bases; unmatched junction nucleotides: 4. The CDR3 DNA sequence: TGTGCCAGCAGCAGAAGGACAGGGGAAGAGACCCAGTACTTC. Its translation is CASSRRTGEETQYF.

This chain uses TRBV6-5 with TRBJ1-3; 8 bases fit TRBD1. CDR1 and CDR2 (germline): MNHEY, SVGAGI. The J segment lost 2 bases and the V segment lost 6 bases, leaving 3 bases of the junction unmatched. CDR3 length: 14 residues. DNA of the CDR3: TGTGCCAGCAGAATACAGGGGGCTGGAAACACCATATATTTT. The encoded protein is CASRIQGAGNTIYF.

The chain uses TRBV9 and TRBJ2-3; no reliable D call. V gave up 1 base and J gave up 0 bases, with 6 bases separating them. Per germline, CDR1 SGDLS and CDR2 YYNGEE. This CDR3 has 14 amino acids. The CDR3 nucleotides are TGTGCCAGCAGCGTATCGGGTAGCACAGATACGCAGTATTTT. Protein sequence: CASSVSGSTDTQYF.

The rearrangement uses TRBV4-2 and TRBJ2-2; a weak D match, TRBD1 (5 bases). This CDR3 region has 16 residues. V was pared by 1 base and J by 2 bases, with 11 bases between. Looked up from germline, CDR1 is LGHNA and CDR2 is YNFKEQ. The CDR3 nucleotides read TGTGCCAGCAGCCAAGTCAGGGTAGATAACACCGGGGAGCTGTTTTTT. Its protein is CASSQVRVDNTGELFF.

The chain combines TRBV15 with TRBJ2-1; D possibly corresponds to TRBD2 (5 bases). V dropped 5 bases and J dropped 6 bases, with 29 bases sitting between them. The CDR3 sequence is 19 residues long. Per germline, CDR1 LNHNV and CDR2 YYDKDF (reference sequence). The CDR3 DNA is TGTGCCACCAGCGGACTCTTTCCGGCGCACCCGATACCTGGCAATGAGCAGTTCTTC. The encoded protein is CATSGLFPAHPIPGNEQFF.

The chain carries TRBV19 and TRBJ1-4, with 8 positions matching TRBD1. With V trimmed by 7 bases and J by 4 bases, 5 bases remained unmatched. The CDR3 covers 14 residues. Germline V gives CDR1 LNHDA, CDR2 SQIVND (reference sequence). For the CDR3, the DNA is TGTGCCAGTACCTCACAGGGGGGTAATGAAAAACTGTTTTTT. It encodes CASTSQGGNEKLFF.

V gene TRBV5-5 combines with J gene TRBJ1-1, with 8 bases aligning to TRBD1. V was clipped by 5 bases and J by 1 base; unmatched bases: 4. From germline, CDR1 is SGHKS and CDR2 YYEKEE (reference sequence). The CDR3 consists of 14 residues. The CDR3 DNA follows: TGTGCCAGCAGGAACGGACAGGGGAACACTGAAGCTTTCTTT. Its translation: CASRNGQGNTEAFF.

The genes are TRBV9 and TRBJ2-5; D remains unclear. The CDR3 contains 14 residues. Germline loops: CDR1 SGDLS, CDR2 YYNGEE. V lost 0 bases and J lost 3, with 9 bases in between. The CDR3 here is CASSVGHAEETQYF. The CDR3 nucleotides read TGTGCCAGCAGCGTAGGGCATGCGGAAGAGACCCAGTACTTC.

V gene TRBV5-4 combines with J gene TRBJ1-2; D is ambiguous. The CDR3 is 12 amino acids. Trimming stripped 3 bases from V and 4 bases from J, with 7 bases between. Germline V CDR1 and CDR2: SGHNT, YYREEE (reference sequence). The CDR3 loop reads CASSSGIYGYTF. CDR3 nucleotides: TGTGCCAGCAGCTCCGGGATCTATGGCTACACCTTC.

This clone appeared a few times. The chain employs TRBV2 and TRBJ2-1; D is undetermined. Trimming removed 0 bases at V and 15 bases at J, with 15 bases between. The germline CDR1 and CDR2 sequences are SNHLY and FYNNEI. This CDR3 is 13 amino acids long. The CDR3 DNA reads TGTGCCAGCAGTGAAGCGCCGGTCTCATCCTCGTTCTTC. It codes for CASSEAPVSSSFF.